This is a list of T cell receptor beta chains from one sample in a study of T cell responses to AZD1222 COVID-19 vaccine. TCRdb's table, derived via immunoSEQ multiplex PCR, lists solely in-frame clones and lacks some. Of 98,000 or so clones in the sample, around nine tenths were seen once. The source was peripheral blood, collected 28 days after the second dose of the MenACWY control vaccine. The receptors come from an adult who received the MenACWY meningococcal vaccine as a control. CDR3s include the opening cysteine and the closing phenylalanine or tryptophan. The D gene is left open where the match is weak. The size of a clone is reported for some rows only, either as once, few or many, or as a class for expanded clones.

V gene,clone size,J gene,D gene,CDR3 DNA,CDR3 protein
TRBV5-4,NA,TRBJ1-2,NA,TGTGCCAGCAGCTTGGTGGCAGGTAGCGGGTATGGCTACACCTTC,CASSLVAGSGYGYTF
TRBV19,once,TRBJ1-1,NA,TGTGCCAGTAGTATAGAAAGGGGGGTTAAGGGCGCTGAAGCTTTCTTT,CASSIERGVKGAEAFF
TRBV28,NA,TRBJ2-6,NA,TGTGCCAGCAGTGCCCGGGGGGCGGGGGCCAACGTCCTGACTTTC,CASSARGAGANVLTF
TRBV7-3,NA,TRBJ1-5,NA,TGTGCCAGCAGCTTAGGTGGGGCAGATCAGCCCCAGCATTTT,CASSLGGADQPQHF
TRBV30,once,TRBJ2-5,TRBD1,TGTGCCCGAAGGAGCCCCTTAGGGTCAGGGGGCGGGGAGACCCAGTACTTC,CARRSPLGSGGGETQYF
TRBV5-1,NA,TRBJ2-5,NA,TGCGCCAGCAGCCGGGGCCCCAGGGGAGGGGGAAGTGAAGAGACCCAGTACTTC,CASSRGPRGGGSEETQYF
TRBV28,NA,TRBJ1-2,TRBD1,TGTGCCAGCAGTGGGACAGGGGGAGCCTATGGCTACACCTTC,CASSGTGGAYGYTF
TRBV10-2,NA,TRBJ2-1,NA,TGCGCCAGCACCCCCGCGGGCCGGATTTACAATGAGCAGTTCTTC,CASTPAGRIYNEQFF
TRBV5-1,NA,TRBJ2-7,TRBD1,TGCGCCAGCAGCCTTACGGACAGGGGGATCTACGAGCAGTACTTC,CASSLTDRGIYEQYF
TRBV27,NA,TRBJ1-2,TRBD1,TGTGCCAGCAGTTTAGTAAGGACAGGGAACTATGGCTACACCTTC,CASSLVRTGNYGYTF
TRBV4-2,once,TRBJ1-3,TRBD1,TGTGCCAGCAGCCCACAGGGGTTAAGTCGGGACACCATATATTTT,CASSPQGLSRDTIYF
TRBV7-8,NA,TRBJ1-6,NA,TGTGCCAGCAGCTTTACCGCGGGACTGGTAAATTCACCCCTCCACTTT,CASSFTAGLVNSPLHF
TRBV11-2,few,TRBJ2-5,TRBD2,TGTGCCAGCAGGCGGCTAGCGGGGGGGCCTCGGGAGACCCAGTACTTC,CASRRLAGGPRETQYF
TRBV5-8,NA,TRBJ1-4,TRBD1,TGTGCCAGCAGCTCGGGACAGGGAGAGGTTTTAGGAGAAAAACTGTTTTTT,CASSSGQGEVLGEKLFF
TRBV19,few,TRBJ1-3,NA,TGTGCCAGTACCAGACAGCTTCAAGGAAACACCATATATTTT,CASTRQLQGNTIYF
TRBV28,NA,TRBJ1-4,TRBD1,TGTGCCAGCAGTTTCATCGGGACAGGGATCACTAATGAAAAACTGTTTTTT,CASSFIGTGITNEKLFF
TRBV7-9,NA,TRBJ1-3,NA,TGTGCCAGCAGCTTAGCAGGTGGAAACACCATATATTTT,CASSLAGGNTIYF
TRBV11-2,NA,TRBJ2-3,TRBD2,TGTGCCAGCAGCTTAGTCGGCGGGGGGCTCGGAGATACGCAGTATTTT,CASSLVGGGLGDTQYF
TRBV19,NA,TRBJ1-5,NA,TGTGCCAGTAGTATAGGACATTTAAGCAATCAGCCCCAGCATTTT,CASSIGHLSNQPQHF
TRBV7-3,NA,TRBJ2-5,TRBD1,TGTGCCAGCAGCTTAGGGACAGGGTCCCAAGAGACCCAGTACTTC,CASSLGTGSQETQYF
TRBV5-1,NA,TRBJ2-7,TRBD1,TGCGCCAGCAGCCGGGACAGGGGGCGGTACGAGCAGTACTTC,CASSRDRGRYEQYF
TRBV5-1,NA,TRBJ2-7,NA,TGCGCCAGCAGCTTGGGGCACGGGGACTCGGAGCAGTACTTC,CASSLGHGDSEQYF
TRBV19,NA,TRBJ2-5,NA,TGTGCCAGTAGAGGCCCCGGGAACCAAGAGACCCAGTACTTC,CASRGPGNQETQYF
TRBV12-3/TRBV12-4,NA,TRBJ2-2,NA,TGTGCCAGCAGCCTTGACAGCTACGTGTTGCTGTTTTTT,CASSLDSYVLLFF
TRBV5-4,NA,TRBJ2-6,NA,TGTGCCAGCAGCTTGAAGGGGCTTGGGGCCAACGTCCTGACTTTC,CASSLKGLGANVLTF
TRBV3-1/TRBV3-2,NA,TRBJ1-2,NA,TGTGCCAGCAGCCACAACAGGAGTCCGAACTATGGCTACACCTTC,CASSHNRSPNYGYTF
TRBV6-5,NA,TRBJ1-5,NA,TGTGCCAGCGGTCTGAGAGGGGGCAATCAGCCCCAGCATTTT,CASGLRGGNQPQHF
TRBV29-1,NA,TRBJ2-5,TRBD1,TGCAGCGTTGCGGACAGGGTGGGGGAGACCCAGTACTTC,CSVADRVGETQYF